The entry below gives a single TCR beta chain sequence along with its context. The data originate from a study of blood T cell repertoires in COVID-19. At the level of the study: The United States, Italy and Spain supplied acute and convalescent COVID-19 samples. Sources were T cells, B-cell-depleted T cells, or PBMCs; the material itself was cDNA or gDNA.

In the study's own analysis: Counts of nucleated cells, estimated from reference gene primer amplification, were obtained. Only in-frame clones appear in the TCRdb table, and some are missing; sequencing was by immunoSEQ multiplex PCR. The V and J calls and clone size are taken from that table; D and trimming were inferred from the DNA. The sample yields fewer than 75,000 clones, nearly 85% seen once. The V end lost 1 base, the J end lost 2 bases, and 5 bases lay between the germline ends. CDR1 is SGHTA, CDR2 FQGTGA, per germline. The CDR3 covers 13 residues. J is TRBJ2-5 and V is TRBV7-3; D not certain. Sequenced input: peripheral blood. This clonotype originated in a human donor in a cohort sampled during active COVID-19. The CDR3 nucleotides read TGTGCCAGCAGCTTAAGTTATCAAGAGACCCAGTACTTC. This translates into CASSLSYQETQYF. Drawing the rest from reference TRBV7-3 and TRBJ2-5, the complete variable domain is GAGVSQTPSNKVTEKGKYVELRCDPISGHTALYWYRQSLGQGPEFLIYFQGTGAADDSGLPNDRFFAVRPEGSVSTLKIQRTERGDSAVYLCASSLSYQETQYFGPGTRLLVL.